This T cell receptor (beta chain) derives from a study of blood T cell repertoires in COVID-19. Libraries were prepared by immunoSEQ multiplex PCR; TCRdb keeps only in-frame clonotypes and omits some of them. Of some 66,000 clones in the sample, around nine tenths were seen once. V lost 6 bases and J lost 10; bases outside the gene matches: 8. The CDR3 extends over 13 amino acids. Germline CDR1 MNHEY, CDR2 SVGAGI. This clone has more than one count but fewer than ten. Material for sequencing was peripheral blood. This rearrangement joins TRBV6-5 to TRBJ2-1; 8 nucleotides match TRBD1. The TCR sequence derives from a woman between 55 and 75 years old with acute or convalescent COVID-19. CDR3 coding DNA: TGTGCCAGCAGCGATCAGGGGGCAGGGGAGCAGTTCTTC. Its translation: CASSDQGAGEQFF.